The rows below give T cell receptor beta chains drawn from one sample of a study of blood T cell repertoires in COVID-19. Some clones are missing from TCRdb's copy, which holds only in-frame ones; the method was immunoSEQ multiplex PCR. The table includes roughly 430,000 clones, over 75% detected once. The sample was PBMCs or T cells enriched from blood (not recorded which). The source of these receptors is a woman aged 18-29 years who had been exposed to COVID-19. Both conserved end residues are trimmed from each CDR3. The D gene is left open where the match is weak.

J | V | D | CDR3
TRBJ2-5 | TRBV7-2 | TRBD2 | ASSFSGGKQETQY
TRBJ1-3 | TRBV6-2/TRBV6-3 | NA | ASSYLGLSGNTIY
TRBJ1-1 | TRBV13 | NA | ASSLGNGRRTEAF
TRBJ2-3 | TRBV4-1 | NA | ASSQEPRGKSTDTQY
TRBJ2-4 | TRBV7-2 | TRBD2 | ASSLETSGRAHIQY
TRBJ1-1 | TRBV29-1 | NA | SVGWEGWLNTEAF
TRBJ2-2 | TRBV9 | TRBD2 | ASSVGPAAGGLSGELF
TRBJ1-5 | TRBV28 | NA | ASSFVVLGFQPQH
TRBJ2-5 | TRBV6-5 | TRBD2 | ASSSPTSGETQY
TRBJ1-2 | TRBV19 | TRBD1 | ASSPDRVYGYT
TRBJ2-7 | TRBV7-2 | TRBD1 | ASSLAWDRYTYEQY
TRBJ2-3 | TRBV5-4 | TRBD1 | ASSLNLPGGSDTQY
TRBJ2-5 | TRBV6-2/TRBV6-3 | NA | ASSRQEQETQY
TRBJ2-4 | TRBV7-9 | TRBD1 | ASSLPGTGQAKNIQY
TRBJ2-2 | TRBV19 | TRBD1 | ASSIGQVNTGELF
TRBJ2-3 | TRBV6-5 | NA | ASSYQGVVSTDTQY
TRBJ2-7 | TRBV6-2/TRBV6-3 | TRBD1 | ASSLPPTGGHEQY
TRBJ2-5 | TRBV6-5 | NA | ASSSYLGSQISSQY
TRBJ1-5 | TRBV19 | NA | ASSIDPGINQPQH
TRBJ1-2 | TRBV6-5 | NA | ASRTSGRRGHGYT
TRBJ1-6 | TRBV7-9 | TRBD1 | ASSSSGTGVSPLH
TRBJ2-1 | TRBV5-6 | TRBD2 | ASSLGAGGPDNEQF
TRBJ2-1 | TRBV11-2 | NA | ASSLDRGNEQF
TRBJ1-3 | TRBV6-5 | NA | ASSQTGAGNTIY
TRBJ1-5 | TRBV28 | NA | ASSPPPGFNQPQH
TRBJ2-1 | TRBV18 | TRBD1 | ASSRGQYNEQF
TRBJ2-1 | TRBV29-1 | TRBD2 | SVASGSTPYNEQF
TRBJ1-1 | TRBV20-1 | TRBD1 | SASTGGRAEAF
TRBJ2-5 | TRBV11-2 | NA | ASSLERGGETQY
TRBJ1-6 | TRBV6-5 | NA | ASSYGGMNSPLH
TRBJ2-3 | TRBV11-3 | TRBD1 | ASSSRQGSTDTQY
TRBJ1-1 | TRBV28 | TRBD1 | ASSSSRGHNTEAF
TRBJ2-7 | TRBV7-9 | NA | ASSGQTKQDSYEQY
TRBJ1-1 | TRBV6-5 | NA | ASSYYPGTPAF
TRBJ2-2 | TRBV7-9 | NA | ASSFPQGNTGELF
TRBJ1-4 | TRBV6-5 | NA | ASRESRLREKLF
TRBJ2-2 | TRBV7-9 | NA | ASSPRQDTGELF
TRBJ1-3 | TRBV28 | NA | ASSFQDRTGNTIY
TRBJ1-5 | TRBV7-9 | NA | ASSTTDDSNQPQH
TRBJ2-5 | TRBV5-5 | NA | ASSLALGAGETQY
TRBJ1-2 | TRBV5-1 | TRBD1 | ASSLGQGRPNYGYT
TRBJ1-1 | TRBV6-6 | NA | ASSYPMMGGRRAF
TRBJ1-2 | TRBV5-1 | NA | ASSPQRTAINYGYT
TRBJ1-6 | TRBV18 | TRBD1 | ASSMAGGDNSPLH
TRBJ2-7 | TRBV11-2 | NA | ASSLANYEQY
TRBJ2-5 | TRBV5-4 | TRBD1 | ASSVYRGLTETQY
TRBJ1-2 | TRBV4-2 | TRBD1 | ASSQTGTGSTYGYT
TRBJ1-4 | TRBV27 | NA | ASSGPLSTNEKLF
TRBJ2-5 | TRBV3-1/TRBV3-2 | NA | ASSQSGATWETQY
TRBJ1-1 | TRBV6-5 | NA | ASSYFQGVLYDRAF
TRBJ1-1 | TRBV2 | NA | ASHRARGMNTEAF
TRBJ2-3 | TRBV7-2 | NA | ASSLDGTSTDTQY
TRBJ2-5 | TRBV6-1 | TRBD2 | ASSEVTSGRARY